This is a list of T cell receptor beta chains from one sample in a study of blood T cells in healthy people across ages. TCRdb passed the 5' RACE reads through MiXCR, listing each CDR3 protein once. The sample lists 800,000 to 1,000,000 distinct CDR3 sequences, around 48% occurring once. Sequenced: blood. The receptor source for this set is a man in his thirties or forties in good health. CDR3s include the opening cysteine and the closing phenylalanine or tryptophan. Fields, in order: V gene, D gene, J gene, CDR3 DNA, CDR3 protein. The D gene is left open where the match is weak.

V gene: TRBV30; D gene: NA; J gene: TRBJ2-3; CDR3 DNA: TGTGCCTGGAGTGGGGGGCAGGGAGACACAGATACGCAGTATTTT; CDR3 protein: CAWSGGQGDTDTQYF
V gene: TRBV6-2/TRBV6-3; D gene: TRBD1; J gene: TRBJ1-5; CDR3 DNA: TGTGCCAGCACCATCGGACAGGGCCAATCGGGCAATCAGCCCCAGCATTTT; CDR3 protein: CASTIGQGQSGNQPQHF
V gene: TRBV27; D gene: NA; J gene: TRBJ2-3; CDR3 DNA: TGTGCCAGCAGTTTAAGTCAGGGCACGACAGATACGCAGTATTTT; CDR3 protein: CASSLSQGTTDTQYF
V gene: TRBV7-2; D gene: TRBD1; J gene: TRBJ1-2; CDR3 DNA: TGTGCCAGCAGCTTAACAGGGGGCGACTATGGCAACACCTTC; CDR3 protein: CASSLTGGDYGNTF
V gene: TRBV27; D gene: NA; J gene: TRBJ1-2; CDR3 DNA: TGTGCCAGCAGTTGGGGAGTCTCCTATGGCTACACCTTC; CDR3 protein: CASSWGVSYGYTF
V gene: TRBV9; D gene: NA; J gene: TRBJ2-3; CDR3 DNA: TGTGCCAGCAGCGTAGTGGGGGGCAAGAGGGATACGCAGTATTTT; CDR3 protein: CASSVVGGKRDTQYF
V gene: TRBV11-1; D gene: NA; J gene: TRBJ2-2; CDR3 DNA: TGTGCCAGCAGCTTAGGTGGCGGAGGCACCGGGGAGCTGTTTTTT; CDR3 protein: CASSLGGGGTGELFF
V gene: TRBV4-3; D gene: NA; J gene: TRBJ2-7; CDR3 DNA: TGCGCCAGCAGCCAAGTCAGGGGGGGATGCGAGCAGTACTTC; CDR3 protein: CASSQVRGGCEQYF
V gene: TRBV5-5; D gene: TRBD1; J gene: TRBJ2-1; CDR3 DNA: TGTGCCAGCAGCTTGGTGGACAGGTCCTACAATGAGCAGTTCTTC; CDR3 protein: CASSLVDRSYNEQFF
V gene: TRBV25-1; D gene: TRBD1; J gene: TRBJ1-4; CDR3 DNA: TGTGCCAGCAGCGACACAGCTCTTCCGGACAGGAGAAATGAAAAACTGTTTTTT; CDR3 protein: CASSDTALPDRRNEKLFF
V gene: TRBV5-1; D gene: TRBD1; J gene: TRBJ2-7; CDR3 DNA: TGCGCCAGCAGCTTGACGATACCGGGACAGGGGATCTCCTACGAGCAGTACTTC; CDR3 protein: CASSLTIPGQGISYEQYF